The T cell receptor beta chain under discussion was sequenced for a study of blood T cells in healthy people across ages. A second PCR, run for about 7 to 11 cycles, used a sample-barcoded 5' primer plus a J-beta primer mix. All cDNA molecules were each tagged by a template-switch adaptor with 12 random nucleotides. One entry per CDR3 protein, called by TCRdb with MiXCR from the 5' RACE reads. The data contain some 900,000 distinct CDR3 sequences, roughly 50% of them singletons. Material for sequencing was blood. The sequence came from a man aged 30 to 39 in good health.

CDR3 nucleotides: TGCGCCAGCAGCCAAGGTCGGGGGGGTAGCATTCAGTACTTC. Encoded protein: CASSQGRGGSIQYF. The V call is TRBV4-3, the J call TRBJ2-4, with 8 bases identical to TRBD2. Germline-derived CDR1 and CDR2 are LGHNA and YSLEER. CDR3 size: 14 residues. The junction had 5 bases not matched to a gene; V was cut back by 1 base and J by 9 bases.